This T cell receptor (beta chain) came from a study of shared clonotypes between healthy human individuals. CD45RO-negative, CCR7-positively selected cells formed the naive CD8 fraction, excluding terminally differentiated effector memory CD45RA+ cells. The study's findings and limits: Roughly 4.6% of naive CD4 clonotypes were common to a few donors.

This clone appeared a single time. Antigen specificity is unknown. V was clipped by 6 bases and J by 12 bases, with 13 bases between them. CDR3 length equals 10 residues. CDR1 is DFQATT, CDR2 SNEGSKA, per germline (reference sequence). Sequencing was performed with immunoSEQ multiplex PCR; in TCRdb, only in-frame clones are kept and a portion is missing. The repertoire holds some 1,900,000 clones, with just under 95% as singletons. The chain has TRBV20-1 and TRBJ2-3; a weak D match, TRBD1 (6 bases). The TCR sequence derives from a man younger than 35 in good health. The specimen was naive CD8+ T cells sorted from blood. CDR3 DNA sequence: TGCAGTGCCGTCCAGGGGACCCAGTATTTT. This codes for CSAVQGTQYF.